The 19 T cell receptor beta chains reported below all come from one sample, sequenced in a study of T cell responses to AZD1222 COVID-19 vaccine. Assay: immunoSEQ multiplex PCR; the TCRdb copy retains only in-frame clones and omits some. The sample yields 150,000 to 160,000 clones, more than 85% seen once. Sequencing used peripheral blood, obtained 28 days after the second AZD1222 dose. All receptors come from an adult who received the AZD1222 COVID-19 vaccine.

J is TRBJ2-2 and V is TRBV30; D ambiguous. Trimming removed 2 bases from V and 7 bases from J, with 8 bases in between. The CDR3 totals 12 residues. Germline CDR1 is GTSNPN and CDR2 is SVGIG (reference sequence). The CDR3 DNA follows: TGTGCCTGGAGTCCCCTGAACGGGGAGCTGTTTTTT. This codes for CAWSPLNGELFF.

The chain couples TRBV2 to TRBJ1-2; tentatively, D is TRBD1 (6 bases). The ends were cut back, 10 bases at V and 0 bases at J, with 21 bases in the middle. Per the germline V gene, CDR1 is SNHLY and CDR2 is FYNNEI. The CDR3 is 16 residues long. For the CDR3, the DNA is TGTGCCACCCGGGGGGGCGGTGCAGGCTCTAACTATGGCTACACCTTC. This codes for CATRGGGAGSNYGYTF.

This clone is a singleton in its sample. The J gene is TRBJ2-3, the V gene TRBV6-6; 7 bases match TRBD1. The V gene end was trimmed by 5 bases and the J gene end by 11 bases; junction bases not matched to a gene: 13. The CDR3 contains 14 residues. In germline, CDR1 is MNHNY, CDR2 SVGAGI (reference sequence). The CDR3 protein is CASSRDSSNQWQYF. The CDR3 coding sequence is TGTGCCAGCAGTCGGGACAGCAGCAACCAGTGGCAGTATTTT.

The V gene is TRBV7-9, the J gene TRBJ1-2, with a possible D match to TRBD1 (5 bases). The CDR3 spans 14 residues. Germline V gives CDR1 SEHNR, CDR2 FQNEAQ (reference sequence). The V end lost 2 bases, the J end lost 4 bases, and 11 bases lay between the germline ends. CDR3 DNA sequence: TGTGCCAGCAGCTTAAGCTCGAGGGGCTATGGCTACACCTTC. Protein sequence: CASSLSSRGYGYTF.

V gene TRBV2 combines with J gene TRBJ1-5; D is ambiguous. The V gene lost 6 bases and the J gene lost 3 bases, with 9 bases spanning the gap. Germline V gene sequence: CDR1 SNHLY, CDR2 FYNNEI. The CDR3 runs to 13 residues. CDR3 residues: CASRRGFNQPQHF. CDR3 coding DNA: TGTGCCAGCAGACGAGGGTTCAATCAGCCCCAGCATTTT.

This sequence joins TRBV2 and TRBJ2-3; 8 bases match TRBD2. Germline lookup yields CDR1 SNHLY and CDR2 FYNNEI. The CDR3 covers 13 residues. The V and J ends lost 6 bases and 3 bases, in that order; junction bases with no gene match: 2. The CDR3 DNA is TGTGCCAGCAGGAGCGGGAGAACAGATACGCAGTATTTT. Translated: CASRSGRTDTQYF.

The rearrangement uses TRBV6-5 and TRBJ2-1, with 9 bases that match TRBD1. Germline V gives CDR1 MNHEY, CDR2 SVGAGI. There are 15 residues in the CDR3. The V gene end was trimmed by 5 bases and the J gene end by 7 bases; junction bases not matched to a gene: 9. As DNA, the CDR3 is TGTGCCAGCAGTCGGGACAGGGATTGGGTAAATGAGCAGTTCTTC. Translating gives CASSRDRDWVNEQFF.

The DNA of the CDR3 is TGTGCCAGCAGCCCAGGGGCGGGCTCTGGAAACACCATATATTTT. Its protein product is CASSPGAGSGNTIYF. The V and J genes are TRBV7-9 and TRBJ1-3; D might be TRBD1 (6 bases). The ends were cut back, 5 bases at V and 0 bases at J, with 11 bases in the middle. CDR1 is SEHNR and CDR2 is FQNEAQ in the germline V gene (reference sequence). The CDR3 runs to 15 residues.

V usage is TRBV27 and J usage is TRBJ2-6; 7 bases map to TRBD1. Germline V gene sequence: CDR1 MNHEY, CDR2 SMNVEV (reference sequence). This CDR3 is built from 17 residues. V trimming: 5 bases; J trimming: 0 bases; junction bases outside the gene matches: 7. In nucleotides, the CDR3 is TGTGCCAGCAGTACCGGGACAGTGATCTCTGGGGCCAACGTCCTGACTTTC. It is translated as CASSTGTVISGANVLTF.

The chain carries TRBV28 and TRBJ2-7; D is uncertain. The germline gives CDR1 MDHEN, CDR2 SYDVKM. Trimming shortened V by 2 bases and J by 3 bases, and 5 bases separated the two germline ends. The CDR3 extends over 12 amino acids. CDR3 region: CASSLLGYEQYF. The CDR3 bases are TGTGCCAGCAGTTTACTGGGCTACGAGCAGTACTTC.

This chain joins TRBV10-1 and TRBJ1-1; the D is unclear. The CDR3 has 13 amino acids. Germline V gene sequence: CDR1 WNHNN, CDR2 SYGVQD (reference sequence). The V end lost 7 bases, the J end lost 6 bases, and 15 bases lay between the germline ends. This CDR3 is CASKENPGSEAFF. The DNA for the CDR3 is TGCGCCAGCAAAGAGAATCCGGGGTCTGAAGCTTTCTTT.

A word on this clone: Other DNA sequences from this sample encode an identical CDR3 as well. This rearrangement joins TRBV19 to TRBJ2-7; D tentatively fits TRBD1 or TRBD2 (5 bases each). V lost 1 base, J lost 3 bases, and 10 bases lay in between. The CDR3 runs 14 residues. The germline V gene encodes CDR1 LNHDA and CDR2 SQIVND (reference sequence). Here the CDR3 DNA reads TGTGCCAGTAGTATAGGGGCAGGGAGCTACGAGCAGTACTTC. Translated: CASSIGAGSYEQYF.

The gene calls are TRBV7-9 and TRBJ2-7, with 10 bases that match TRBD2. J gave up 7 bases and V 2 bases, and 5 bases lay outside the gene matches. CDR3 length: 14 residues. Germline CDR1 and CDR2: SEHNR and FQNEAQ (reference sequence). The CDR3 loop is CASSLLAGVGEQYF. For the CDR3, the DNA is TGTGCCAGCAGCTTACTAGCGGGAGTGGGGGAGCAGTACTTC.

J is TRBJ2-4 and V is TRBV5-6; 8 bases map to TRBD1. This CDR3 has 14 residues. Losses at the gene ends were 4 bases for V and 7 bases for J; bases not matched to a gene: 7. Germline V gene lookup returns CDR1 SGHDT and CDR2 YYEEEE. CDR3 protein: CASSPDRAANIQYF. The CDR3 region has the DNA TGTGCCAGCAGCCCGGACAGGGCGGCGAACATTCAGTACTTC.

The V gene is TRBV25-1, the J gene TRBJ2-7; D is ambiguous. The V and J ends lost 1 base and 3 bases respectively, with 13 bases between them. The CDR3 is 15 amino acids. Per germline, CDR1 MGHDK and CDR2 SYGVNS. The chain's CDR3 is CASSESGPYYYEQYF. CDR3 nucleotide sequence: TGTGCCAGCAGTGAATCTGGACCTTACTACTACGAGCAGTACTTC.

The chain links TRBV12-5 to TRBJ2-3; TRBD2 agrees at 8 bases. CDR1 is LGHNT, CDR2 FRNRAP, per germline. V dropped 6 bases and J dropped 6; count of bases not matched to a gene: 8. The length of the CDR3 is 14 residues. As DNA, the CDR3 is TGTGCTAGTGGGGTCGGGGGGGCAGGTGATACGCAGTATTTT. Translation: CASGVGGAGDTQYF. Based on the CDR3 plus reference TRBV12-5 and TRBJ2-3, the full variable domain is DARVTQTPRHKVTEMGQEVTMRCQPILGHNTVFWYRQTMMQGLELLAYFRNRAPLDDSGMPKDRFSAEMPDATLATLKIQPSEPRDSAVYFCASGVGGAGDTQYFGPGTRLTVL.

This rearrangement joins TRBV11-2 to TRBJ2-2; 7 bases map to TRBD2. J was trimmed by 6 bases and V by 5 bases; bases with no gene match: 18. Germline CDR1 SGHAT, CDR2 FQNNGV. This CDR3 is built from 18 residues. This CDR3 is CASSGKDLGLAVPGELFF. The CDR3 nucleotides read TGTGCCAGCAGCGGCAAGGATCTCGGGCTAGCGGTCCCCGGGGAGCTGTTTTTT.

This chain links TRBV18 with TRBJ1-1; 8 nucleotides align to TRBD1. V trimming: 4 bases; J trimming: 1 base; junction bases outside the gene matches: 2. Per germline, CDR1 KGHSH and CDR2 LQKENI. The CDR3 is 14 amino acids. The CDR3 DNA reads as TGTGCCAGCTCACGGGACAGGAAGAACACTGAAGCTTTCTTT. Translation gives CASSRDRKNTEAFF.

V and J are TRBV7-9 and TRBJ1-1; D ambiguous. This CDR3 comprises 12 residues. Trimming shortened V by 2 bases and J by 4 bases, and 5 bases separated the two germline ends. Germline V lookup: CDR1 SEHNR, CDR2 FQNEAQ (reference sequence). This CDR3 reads CASSLSITEAFF. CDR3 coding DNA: TGTGCCAGCAGCTTAAGTATCACTGAAGCTTTCTTT.